The sequence of this TCR beta chain was determined in a study of cytomegalovirus exposure and HLA in healthy donors. Study overall: Most genotyped donors, roughly 83% of about 360, had Caucasian-associated genetic ancestry. Notes on the study in general: Across HLA loci, a later analysis found differing TCR association rates, with DRB1 most and HLA-C fewest.

PCR employed 60 Vbeta and 13 Jbeta primers. Measured with immunoSEQ multiplex PCR; TCRdb has only the in-frame clones, and not every one. The sample gives more than 80,000 clones, 78% of which show up once; roughly 3.9% is in the top ten. J lost 0 bases, V lost 3 bases, and 11 bases had no gene match. The CDR3 is made up of 18 amino acids. The germline V gene encodes CDR1 MGHRA and CDR2 YSYEKL. Comment on this clone: Its antigen is not identified.

The TCR comes from a woman aged 40 to 50 in good health and CMV-seropositive. This chain links TRBV4-1 with TRBJ1-3; 7 bases match TRBD1. The specimen sequenced was PBMCs. The CDR3 here is CASSQDRSLGDSGNTIYF. The CDR3 DNA is TGCGCCAGCAGCCAGGACAGGTCCCTTGGGGACTCTGGAAACACCATATATTTT.